This T cell receptor (beta chain) was observed in a study of blood T cells in healthy people across ages. Using a J-beta primer mix together with a sample-barcoded 5' primer, a second PCR was run for about 7 to 12 cycles. Each CDR3 protein is one row after TCRdb ran MiXCR on the 5' RACE reads. This table holds about a million distinct CDR3 sequences, around two fifths found once. The CDR3 runs 17 residues. Germline loops: CDR1 SGHAT, CDR2 FQDESV (reference sequence). The ends lost 0 bases at V and 7 bases at J; junction bases unmatched: 13. The sample holds a few counts of this clonotype. This TCR was sampled from a man in his late teens or twenties in good health. Sequenced input: blood. J is TRBJ2-3 and V is TRBV11-1; 7 bases align to TRBD2. The CDR3 DNA reads TGTGCCAGCAGCTTAGCGCTGGCTAGCGGATACTCCCATACGCAGTATTTT. It is translated as CASSLALASGYSHTQYF.